A selection of T cell receptor beta chains follows, all from one sample in a study of identical twins. TCRdb re-analysed the 5' RACE reads in MiXCR, keeping a single row per CDR3 protein. The data show about 100,000 distinct CDR3 sequences, just under 6% seen once. The sample consisted of memory T cells sorted from blood. Every receptor here comes from a woman in her fifties or sixties in good health. Each CDR3 is given with its conserved first and last residue. The D gene is left open where the match is weak. Only part of the rows carry a size: once, few, many, or a class if the clone is expanded.

TRBV6-5	TRBJ2-3	many	-	CASKDSTDTQYF	TGTGCCAGCAAGGACTCCACAGATACGCAGTATTTT
TRBV15	TRBJ2-1	-	TRBD2	CATSRDLAGRYNEQFF	TGTGCCACCAGCAGAGACCTAGCGGGACGCTACAATGAGCAGTTCTTC
TRBV12-3/TRBV12-4	TRBJ1-5	many	-	CASSLTGNSNQPQHF	TGTGCCAGCAGTTTGACAGGCAATAGCAATCAGCCCCAGCATTTT
TRBV5-1	TRBJ2-3	-	TRBD2	CASSLASGRALRTDTQYF	TGCGCCAGCAGCTTGGCTAGCGGGAGGGCCCTCCGCACAGATACGCAGTATTTT
TRBV7-8	TRBJ2-3	many	-	CASSKEVPPTLATQYF	TGTGCCAGCAGCAAAGAGGTCCCCCCGACGCTAGCTACGCAGTATTTT
TRBV2	TRBJ1-5	once	-	CASSDVDSRGPQHF	TGTGCCAGCAGTGATGTGGACAGCCGAGGGCCCCAGCATTTT
TRBV12-3/TRBV12-4	TRBJ2-2	many	TRBD2	CASTRTSATGELFF	TGTGCCAGCACAAGGACTAGCGCCACCGGGGAGCTGTTTTTT
TRBV18	TRBJ2-1	few	TRBD2	CASSPSRREKGEQFF	TGTGCCAGCTCACCATCAAGGCGGGAGAAGGGTGAGCAGTTCTTC
TRBV19	TRBJ2-3	many	TRBD2	CASSPSGLAADTQYF	TGTGCCAGTAGTCCTAGCGGACTAGCTGCAGATACGCAGTATTTT
TRBV4-2	TRBJ1-6	-	-	CASSQETVNNSPLHF	TGTGCCAGCAGCCAGGAGACAGTGAACAATTCACCCCTCCACTTT
TRBV24-1	TRBJ2-2	many	-	CATSDPGRMNTGELFF	TGTGCCACCAGTGATCCGGGACGGATGAACACCGGGGAGCTGTTTTTT
TRBV18	TRBJ2-7	few	-	CASSRSERTYEQYF	TGTGCCAGCTCTCGCTCAGAACGGACCTACGAGCAGTACTTC
TRBV5-1	TRBJ2-7	many	-	CASSLAGAPQSEQYF	TGCGCCAGCAGCTTGGCCGGGGCCCCCCAGAGCGAGCAGTACTTC
TRBV20-1	TRBJ1-4	many	TRBD1	CSARDPGQGYEKLFF	TGCAGTGCTAGAGATCCGGGACAGGGGTATGAAAAACTGTTTTTT
TRBV6-1	TRBJ2-1	-	-	CASVPEGGNEQFF	TGTGCCAGCGTCCCTGAAGGGGGCAATGAGCAGTTCTTC
TRBV13	TRBJ2-2	many	TRBD1	CASSFGQGALAGELFF	TGTGCCAGCAGCTTCGGACAGGGGGCGTTGGCCGGGGAGCTGTTTTTT
TRBV6-5	TRBJ2-1	many	TRBD2	CASSYGTRVNEQFF	TGTGCCAGCAGTTATGGGACTAGGGTCAATGAGCAGTTCTTC
TRBV20-1	TRBJ1-5	-	TRBD1	CSARGDRVHQHF	TGCAGTGCTAGGGGGGACAGGGTACATCAGCATTTT
TRBV2	TRBJ2-2	-	-	CASRVSGELFF	TGTGCCAGCCGAGTGAGCGGGGAGCTGTTTTTT
TRBV20-1	TRBJ1-2	many	-	CSARAAPRSGYGYTF	TGCAGTGCTAGAGCCGCCCCCCGGTCCGGCTATGGCTACACCTTC
TRBV20-1	TRBJ2-3	many	TRBD2	CSAIDGRGDTQYF	TGCAGTGCTATAGACGGGAGGGGGGATACGCAGTATTTT
TRBV12-3/TRBV12-4	TRBJ2-7	few	TRBD2	CASSLTSVHEQYF	TGTGCCAGCAGTTTGACTAGCGTCCACGAGCAGTACTTC
TRBV10-3	TRBJ2-1	many	-	CAISPNGNNEQFF	TGTGCCATCAGTCCCAACGGAAACAATGAGCAGTTCTTC
TRBV6-5	TRBJ2-2	many	TRBD2	CASRRGSGELFF	TGTGCCAGCAGGCGGGGGTCCGGGGAGCTGTTTTTT
TRBV7-9	TRBJ2-1	-	-	CASAGFNEQFF	TGTGCCAGCGCGGGGTTCAATGAGCAGTTCTTC
TRBV24-1	TRBJ1-5	few	-	CATSDFTNQPQHF	TGTGCCACCAGTGATTTCACGAATCAGCCCCAGCATTTT
TRBV19	TRBJ2-1	few	TRBD2	CASSWTSGRGEQFF	TGTGCCAGTAGTTGGACTAGCGGGAGGGGTGAGCAGTTCTTC
TRBV20-1	TRBJ2-2	many	-	CSARDPVHGELFF	TGCAGTGCTAGAGATCCGGTCCACGGGGAGCTGTTTTTT
TRBV6-5	TRBJ1-6	many	-	CASSQGNSPLHF	TGTGCCAGCAGTCAGGGGAATTCACCCCTCCACTTT
TRBV11-2	TRBJ1-2	many	-	CASSLASIFQGGGNTNYGYTF	TGTGCCAGCAGCTTAGCTTCTATATTTCAGGGAGGAGGGAACACTAACTATGGCTACACCTTC
TRBV6-1	TRBJ2-4	few	-	CASRPRETKNIQYF	TGTGCCAGCAGACCCAGGGAGACTAAAAACATTCAGTACTTC
TRBV7-9	TRBJ2-2	many	-	CAILGDGELFF	TGTGCCATCCTCGGGGACGGGGAGCTGTTTTTT
TRBV5-1	TRBJ2-1	many	TRBD2	CASSSSGVFYNEQFF	TGCGCCAGCAGCTCTAGCGGGGTGTTCTACAATGAGCAGTTCTTC
TRBV29-1	TRBJ2-3	many	-	CSVHPRGAPDTQYF	TGCAGCGTTCATCCCAGGGGCGCCCCAGATACGCAGTATTTT
TRBV12-3/TRBV12-4	TRBJ2-7	many	-	CASTMGGYEQYF	TGTGCCAGCACCATGGGCGGGTACGAGCAGTACTTC
TRBV10-3	TRBJ2-7	many	-	CAISRGYEQYF	TGTGCCATCAGCCGGGGCTACGAGCAGTACTTC
TRBV2	TRBJ2-5	-	TRBD2	CASSRTRPLQETQYF	TGTGCCAGCAGCCGGACTAGGCCTTTACAAGAGACCCAGTACTTC
TRBV7-9	TRBJ1-1	-	-	CASSFPGTEAFF	TGTGCCAGCAGCTTTCCGGGCACTGAAGCTTTCTTT
TRBV27	TRBJ1-4	-	-	CATRDYQGWLFF	TGTGCCACCCGGGACTACCAAGGGTGGCTGTTTTTT
TRBV10-2	TRBJ2-3	many	TRBD2	CASMQRGGTDTQYF	TGCGCCAGCATGCAGCGGGGGGGCACAGATACGCAGTATTTT